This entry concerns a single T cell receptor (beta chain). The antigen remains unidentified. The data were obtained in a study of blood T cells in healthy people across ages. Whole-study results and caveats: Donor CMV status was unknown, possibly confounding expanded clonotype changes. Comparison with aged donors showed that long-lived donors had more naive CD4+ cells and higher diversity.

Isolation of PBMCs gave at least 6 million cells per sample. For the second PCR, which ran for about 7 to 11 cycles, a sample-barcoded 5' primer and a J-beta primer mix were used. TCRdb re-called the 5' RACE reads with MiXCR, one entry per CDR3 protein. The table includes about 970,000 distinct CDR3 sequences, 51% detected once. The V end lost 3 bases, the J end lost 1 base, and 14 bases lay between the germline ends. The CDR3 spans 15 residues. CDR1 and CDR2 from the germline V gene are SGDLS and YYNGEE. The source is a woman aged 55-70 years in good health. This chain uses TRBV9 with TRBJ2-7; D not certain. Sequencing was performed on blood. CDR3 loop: CASSDPSASSYEQYF. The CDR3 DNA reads TGTGCCAGCAGCGACCCAAGCGCATCTTCCTACGAGCAGTACTTC.